The next 5 T cell receptor beta chains were all read from a single sample in a study of T cells in localized non-small cell lung cancer. The assay was immunoSEQ multiplex PCR, and TCRdb's table has in-frame clones only and misses some. The table lists thousands of clones, about 30% of them singletons. This material consisted of lung tumor tissue, taken before any cancer treatment. The receptors derive from a man between 18 and 49 years old with stage I lung adenocarcinoma.

The chain links TRBV9 to TRBJ2-3; 9 nucleotides agree with TRBD2. The junction had 7 bases not matched to a gene; V was cut back by 0 bases and J by 5 bases. Germline loops: CDR1 SGDLS, CDR2 YYNGEE. The CDR3 contains 16 residues. Here the CDR3 DNA reads TGTGCCAGCAGCGTAGATTCTAGCGGGGCAGGAGATACGCAGTATTTT. Translated: CASSVDSSGAGDTQYF.

V gene TRBV6-8 combines with J gene TRBJ1-4, with 11 bases that match TRBD1. The germline V gene encodes CDR1 MNHGY and CDR2 SAAAGT. The CDR3 contains 14 residues. Trimming removed 7 bases from V and 5 bases from J; junction bases left unmatched: 3. The CDR3 spells CASTRDRGNEKLFF. The CDR3 nucleotides are TGTGCCAGCACCCGGGACAGGGGGAATGAAAAACTGTTTTTT.

This chain joins TRBV7-5 and TRBJ2-1; the table's D call TRBD2 went unverified against the DNA. TRBV7-5 is classified as a pseudogene. CDR3 length: 17 amino acids. The chain's CDR3 is CASSSRASGGAGNEQFF. CDR3 coding DNA: TGTGCCAGCAGCTCTCGGGCTAGCGGGGGGGCGGGCAATGAGCAGTTCTTC.

The chain combines TRBV11-3 with TRBJ1-6; 7 nucleotides agree with TRBD1. CDR3 length equals 17 residues. The V and J ends lost 1 base and 5 bases, in that order; junction bases with no gene match: 8. CDR1 and CDR2 from the germline V gene are SGHNT and YENEEA. The CDR3 loop reads CASSLGEGTAHNSPLHF. CDR3 bases: TGTGCCAGCAGCTTAGGGGAGGGGACAGCTCATAATTCACCCCTCCACTTT.

There are a few counts of this clone. The chain combines TRBV6-8 with TRBJ1-4, with no clear D. The CDR3 contains 15 residues. Looked up from germline, CDR1 is MNHGY and CDR2 is SAAAGT. Trimming stripped 6 bases from V and 2 bases from J, with 13 bases between. CDR3 coding DNA: TGTGCCAGCAGCCCCGGACGGATCACTAATGAAAAACTGTTTTTT. Encoded protein: CASSPGRITNEKLFF.